These 26 T cell receptor beta chains share one sample of origin, sequenced in a study of PD-1 blockade in classical Hodgkin lymphoma. Every patient had relapsed following autologous stem cell transplantation, and cohorts differed in brentuximab vedotin exposure. The study isolated CD8+ T cells from thawed PBMCs by magnetic negative selection. Produced via immunoSEQ multiplex PCR; TCRdb's table is partial and in-frame only. The sample lists about 7,800 clones; 70% to 90% were seen once. The sequences come from CD8+ T cells from blood, collected at baseline. These TCRs come from a human donor with classical Hodgkin lymphoma.

The chain couples TRBV6-1 to TRBJ2-5; 9 bases fit TRBD2. V shed 8 bases, J shed 3 bases, and the junction held 7 bases outside the gene matches. This CDR3 spans 14 amino acids. Germline CDR1 reads MNHNS; CDR2 reads SASEGT. The CDR3: CASGGLAGKETQYF. The CDR3 DNA sequence: TGTGCCAGCGGCGGGCTAGCGGGGAAAGAGACCCAGTACTTC.

The chain carries TRBV28 and TRBJ2-2; the D is unclear. Germline CDR1 MDHEN, CDR2 SYDVKM. Trimming removed 6 bases from V and 1 base from J, with 6 bases in between. This CDR3 comprises 13 residues. The CDR3 loop reads CASSVQNTGELFF. As DNA, the CDR3 is TGTGCCAGCAGCGTTCAGAACACCGGGGAGCTGTTTTTT.

This clone has only a few counts. This chain links TRBV19 with TRBJ2-2, with a tentative D call TRBD2 (6 bases). CDR1 and CDR2 from the germline V gene are LNHDA and SQIVND (reference sequence). The CDR3 consists of 16 residues. Trimming stripped 0 bases from V and 0 bases from J, with 8 bases between. The CDR3 sequence is CASSIEEGANTGELFF. DNA for the CDR3: TGTGCCAGTAGTATAGAGGAGGGAGCGAACACCGGGGAGCTGTTTTTT.

J is TRBJ2-5 and V is TRBV11-2, with D uncertain. CDR3 length equals 15 residues. The germline gives CDR1 SGHAT, CDR2 FQNNGV. Trimming took 1 base from V and 4 from J, leaving 13 bases between them. This chain's CDR3 is CASSLVLRAGETQYF. The CDR3 DNA sequence: TGTGCCAGCAGCTTAGTCCTCCGGGCCGGAGAGACCCAGTACTTC.

V gene TRBV6-5 combines with J gene TRBJ2-1; D perhaps matches TRBD2 (7 bases). The germline V gene encodes CDR1 MNHEY and CDR2 SVGAGI. The CDR3 extends over 15 amino acids. V gave up 0 bases and J gave up 6 bases, with 12 bases separating them. The CDR3 sequence: CASSYSGGQGNEQFF. The CDR3 nucleotides read TGTGCCAGCAGTTACTCCGGGGGGCAGGGCAATGAGCAGTTCTTC.

V usage is TRBV7-9 and J usage is TRBJ2-5; 7 nucleotides match TRBD1. The CDR3 is 15 amino acids. V was clipped by 5 bases and J by 10 bases; unmatched bases: 16. Looked up from germline, CDR1 is SEHNR and CDR2 is FQNEAQ (reference sequence). CDR3 protein: CASSPQTGSLPGQYF. CDR3 nucleotide sequence: TGTGCCAGCAGCCCGCAGACAGGGTCGCTTCCCGGCCAGTACTTC.

This chain uses TRBV4-2 with TRBJ2-3; the D gene could be TRBD1 or TRBD2 (5 bases each). Germline CDR1 is LGHNA and CDR2 is YNFKEQ. V was trimmed by 0 bases and J by 5 bases, leaving 12 bases between them. CDR3 length: 15 residues. CDR3 in DNA: TGTGCCAGCAGCCAAGAGGGCAGGGAGCAAGATACGCAGTATTTT. Translation gives CASSQEGREQDTQYF.

V gene TRBV28 combines with J gene TRBJ2-3, with D tentatively TRBD2 (6 bases). The CDR3 has 13 residues. V was clipped by 4 bases and J by 14 bases, with 19 bases between them. Germline V CDR1 and CDR2: MDHEN, SYDVKM. In nucleotides, the CDR3 is TGTGCCAGCAGTTCCAGACTAGATGGGATGTCGTATTTT. This translates into CASSSRLDGMSYF.

Comment on this clone: Sequence at one end of the junction differs from germline and may be a read error. J is TRBJ2-1 and V is TRBV27; 11 nucleotides agree with TRBD2. From germline, CDR1 is MNHEY and CDR2 SMNVEV (reference sequence). CDR3 size: 14 residues. The CDR3 sequence is CASSRLAGYIEQFF. CDR3 sequence (DNA): TGTGCCAGCAGCAGACTAGCGGGGTACATTGAGCAGTTCTTC.

The chain has TRBV7-9 and TRBJ2-7; 10 bases fit TRBD1. The V segment lost 0 bases and the J segment 5 bases; nucleotides outside the gene matches: 7. This CDR3 is 16 amino acids long. Per germline, CDR1 SEHNR and CDR2 FQNEAQ (reference sequence). The CDR3, as DNA: TGTGCCAGCAGCTTAGCTTGGGGACAGGGGACCGACGAGCAGTACTTC. It specifies CASSLAWGQGTDEQYF.

The chain has TRBV7-8 and TRBJ2-6, with D hard to call. Trimming pared 2 bases from V and 4 bases from J, leaving 9 bases between. This CDR3 is built from 15 residues. Germline-derived CDR1 and CDR2 are SGHVS and FQNEAQ. The CDR3 nucleotides read TGTGCCAGCAGCTTAAGTGACTCCGGGGCCAACGTCCTGACTTTC. Translation gives CASSLSDSGANVLTF.

The chain uses TRBV27 and TRBJ1-1; no clear D gene. Germline CDR1 and CDR2: MNHEY and SMNVEV (reference sequence). CDR3 length: 11 residues. With 2 bases removed from V and 8 bases from J, the gap between germline ends came to 6 bases. The CDR3 region has the DNA TGTGCCAGCAGTTTAGGCCAGGAAGCTTTCTTT. Translating it yields CASSLGQEAFF.

The sample holds one count of this clone. The junction and the germline gene differ at one end; a read error may be behind it. V and J are TRBV7-7 and TRBJ2-5; 11 bases fit TRBD2. There are 16 residues in the CDR3. Germline CDR1 and CDR2: SSHAT and FNYEAQ (reference sequence). CDR3 sequence reads: CASSEPGTSGEETQYF. CDR3 sequence (DNA): TGTGCTAGCAGCGAACCCGGGACTAGCGGTGAAGAGACCCAGTACTTC.

The chain uses TRBV4-2 and TRBJ2-1; 11 bases agree with TRBD2. The CDR3 is made up of 19 amino acids. Losses at the gene ends were 2 bases for V and 1 base for J; bases not matched to a gene: 10. CDR1 is LGHNA and CDR2 is YNFKEQ in the germline V gene. The DNA for the CDR3 is TGTGCCAGCAGCCAACAACTAGCGGGGGTTTCGGGTTCCTACAATGAGCAGTTCTTC. Its translation: CASSQQLAGVSGSYNEQFF.

The rearrangement uses TRBV9 and TRBJ2-5; tentatively, D is TRBD1 or TRBD2 (5 bases each). The germline V gene has CDR1 SGDLS and CDR2 YYNGEE. V was cut by 3 bases and J by 3 bases, with 12 bases left in between. This CDR3 is 14 amino acids long. The CDR3 region is CASSDPGGEETQYF. As DNA, the CDR3 is TGTGCCAGCAGCGACCCTGGGGGTGAAGAGACCCAGTACTTC.

This clone appeared a single time. The chain recombines TRBV28 with TRBJ1-1; D is unresolved. The CDR3 runs to 14 residues. Trimming took 3 bases from V and 4 from J, leaving 12 bases between them. From germline, CDR1 is MDHEN and CDR2 SYDVKM. CDR3 sequence: CASSFPGSFTEAFF. DNA of the CDR3: TGTGCCAGCAGTTTCCCCGGGTCCTTCACTGAAGCTTTCTTT.

This clone was recorded only once. This chain uses TRBV6-5 with TRBJ2-7; 8 bases line up with TRBD1. V shed 6 bases, J shed 7 bases, and the junction held 8 bases outside the gene matches. The CDR3 has 13 residues. Germline V lookup: CDR1 MNHEY, CDR2 SVGAGI. CDR3 loop: CASRTDRDREQYF. The CDR3, as DNA: TGTGCCAGCAGAACGGACAGGGATCGTGAGCAGTACTTC.

The V and J genes are TRBV28 and TRBJ2-3; 10 bases fit TRBD2. V lost 5 bases to trimming and J lost 2 bases; unmatched junction nucleotides: 10. Germline V lookup: CDR1 MDHEN, CDR2 SYDVKM. CDR3 length: 17 residues. The CDR3 here is CASSTVLAGGHTDTQYF. CDR3 nucleotides: TGTGCCAGCAGTACCGTCTTAGCGGGGGGCCACACAGATACGCAGTATTTT. The variable domain in full, with the rest retrieved from reference TRBV28 and TRBJ2-3, is DVKVTQSSRYLVKRTGEKVFLECVQDMDHENMFWYRQDPGLGLRLIYFSYDVKMKEKGDIPEGYSVSREKKERFSLILESASTNQTSMYLCASSTVLAGGHTDTQYFGPGTRLTVL.

This rearrangement joins TRBV15 to TRBJ1-3; no definite D call. Germline V CDR1 and CDR2: LNHNV, YYDKDF (reference sequence). The CDR3 consists of 14 residues. Trimming took 0 bases from V and 4 from J, leaving 7 bases between them. The CDR3 sequence is CATSRDRPGNTIYF. The DNA for the CDR3 is TGTGCCACCAGCAGAGATAGGCCCGGAAACACCATATATTTT.

This chain uses TRBV6-1 with TRBJ2-2; 7 nucleotides agree with TRBD2. The CDR3 has 14 amino acids. Trimming at V came to 6 bases and at J to 5 bases, leaving 6 bases not matched to a gene. The germline gives CDR1 MNHNS, CDR2 SASEGT. CDR3 sequence: CASRLADTTGELFF. CDR3 in DNA: TGTGCCAGCAGGCTAGCGGACACGACCGGGGAGCTGTTTTTT.

The chain is built from TRBV28 and TRBJ1-2; D unresolved. V was trimmed by 6 bases and J by 1 base, leaving 3 bases between them. This CDR3 has 11 residues. Germline CDR1 MDHEN, CDR2 SYDVKM. The CDR3 here is CASSLNYGYTF. The DNA of the CDR3 is TGTGCCAGCAGCCTTAACTATGGCTACACCTTC.

The chain recombines TRBV28 with TRBJ2-7; D is unclear. Trimming pared 3 bases from V and 3 bases from J, leaving 3 bases between. The CDR3 is 11 amino acids. Looked up from germline, CDR1 is MDHEN and CDR2 is SYDVKM. For the CDR3, the DNA is TGTGCCAGCAGTTTTGGCTACGAGCAGTACTTC. Translated: CASSFGYEQYF. The full variable domain, with the rest looked up from reference TRBV28 and TRBJ2-7, is DVKVTQSSRYLVKRTGEKVFLECVQDMDHENMFWYRQDPGLGLRLIYFSYDVKMKEKGDIPEGYSVSREKKERFSLILESASTNQTSMYLCASSFGYEQYFGPGTRLTVT.

This sequence joins TRBV30 and TRBJ2-1, with D uncertain. Germline V lookup: CDR1 GTSNPN, CDR2 SVGIG (reference sequence). CDR3 length: 12 amino acids. V gave up 3 bases and J gave up 9 bases, with 12 bases separating them. The CDR3 loop is CAWSLIWGEQFF. As DNA, the CDR3 is TGTGCCTGGAGCCTTATCTGGGGTGAGCAGTTCTTC.

The chain combines TRBV7-9 with TRBJ1-2; D uncertain. The CDR3 is 12 residues long. Looked up from germline, CDR1 is SEHNR and CDR2 is FQNEAQ (reference sequence). Trimming cost V 5 bases and J 8 bases, with 12 bases left between them. CDR3 bases: TGTGCCAGCAGCCCTTTTTCAGGCGGCTACACCTTC. Protein sequence: CASSPFSGGYTF.

This chain connects TRBV9 to TRBJ2-1, with TRBD1 as a possible D gene (5 bases). This CDR3 has 15 amino acids. Germline V gene sequence: CDR1 SGDLS, CDR2 YYNGEE. V was trimmed by 4 bases and J by 0 bases, leaving 11 bases between them. The CDR3 here is CASSRRQNSYNEQFF. CDR3 in DNA: TGTGCCAGCAGCAGACGACAGAACTCCTACAATGAGCAGTTCTTC.

The J gene is TRBJ2-1, the V gene TRBV13; 10 nucleotides agree with TRBD1. The CDR3 has 15 amino acids. V trimming: 4 bases; J trimming: 4 bases; junction bases outside the gene matches: 4. Germline CDR1 reads PRHDT; CDR2 reads FYEKMQ (reference sequence). The CDR3 bases are TGTGCCAGCAGCTCGCCGGGACAGGGGTACAATGAGCAGTTCTTC. Protein sequence: CASSSPGQGYNEQFF.